The present T cell receptor (beta chain) was sequenced within a study of T cell changes during pregnancy in multiple sclerosis. Sequencing was performed with immunoSEQ multiplex PCR; in TCRdb, only in-frame clones are kept and a portion is missing. The table has approximately 60,000 clones, 92% seen once. Germline-derived CDR1 and CDR2 are MNHNS and SASEGT. J gave up 2 bases and V 6 bases, and 5 bases lay outside the gene matches. The CDR3 runs 14 residues. The sequence came from a female donor with multiple sclerosis, enrolled in a pregnancy study. The source material was CD4+ T cells from peripheral blood mononuclear cells, sampled in the second trimester of pregnancy. The gene calls are TRBV6-1 and TRBJ2-7, with 9 bases aligning to TRBD1. The CDR3 DNA sequence: TGTGCCAGCAGACCGGGACAGGGCCCCTACGAGCAGTACTTC. It yields the protein CASRPGQGPYEQYF.